These 28 T cell receptor beta chains were sequenced from one sample in a study. TCRdb re-called the 5' RACE reads with MiXCR, one entry per CDR3 protein. The sample yields some 54,000 distinct CDR3 sequences, about a sixth seen once. Sequencing used naive CD4+ T cells sorted from blood. Regarding subset: naive CD4+ T cells, CD4+CD45RA+CD25-. All receptors derive from a female donor with breast cancer.

This clonotype was found a few times. V gene TRBV6-6 combines with J gene TRBJ2-7; 7 bases are a match to TRBD1. The CDR3 is 14 residues long. Germline CDR1 MNHNY, CDR2 SVGAGI (reference sequence). Unmatched junction bases numbered 6, after V lost 5 bases and J lost 2 bases. The CDR3, as DNA: TGTGCCAGCAGTCGCCCGGGACAGACCTACGAGCAGTACTTC. Its protein product is CASSRPGQTYEQYF.

This clonotype has a count of ten or more. The chain joins TRBV20-1 to TRBJ2-7; D unresolved. Between the trimmed V and J ends, which lost 1 base and 3 bases, there was a span of 13 bases. Per germline, CDR1 DFQATT and CDR2 SNEGSKA (reference sequence). This CDR3 is built from 14 residues. The CDR3 sequence: CSARGLADNYEQYF. Here the CDR3 DNA reads TGCAGTGCTAGAGGCTTAGCAGACAACTACGAGCAGTACTTC.

This clonotype appeared many times. The chain couples TRBV24-1 to TRBJ2-1; D not resolved. Germline V gene data show CDR1 as KGHDR and CDR2 as SFDVKD. Trimming took off 4 bases at V and 0 bases at J, with 6 bases between the two ends. This CDR3 region has 14 residues. CDR3: CATSEINSYNEQFF. CDR3 bases: TGTGCCACCAGTGAGATCAACTCCTACAATGAGCAGTTCTTC.

This clonotype appeared a few times. The CDR3 region is CASSQEAYQPQDTQYF. DNA for the CDR3: TGCGCCAGCAGCCAAGAGGCGTATCAACCCCAGGATACGCAGTATTTT. This chain uses TRBV4-3 with TRBJ2-3; D remains ambiguous. The germline CDR1 and CDR2 sequences are LGHNA and YSLEER. V lost 0 bases to trimming and J lost 6 bases, with 16 bases between them. The CDR3 loop spans 16 amino acids.

The chain couples TRBV3-1 to TRBJ1-4; maybe TRBD1 (6 bases). Germline V gene data show CDR1 as LGHDT and CDR2 as YNNKEL (reference sequence). The CDR3 runs 15 residues. The germline V and J ends were trimmed by 4 bases and 6 bases, with 15 bases remaining between them. CDR3 in DNA: TGTGCCAGCAGCCGTAACGCACAGGGTTATGAAAAACTGTTTTTT. It is translated as CASSRNAQGYEKLFF.

The sample holds a few counts of this clonotype. The chain uses TRBV20-1 and TRBJ1-1; 7 nucleotides match TRBD1. The CDR3 is made up of 16 amino acids. The V gene end was trimmed by 2 bases and the J gene end by 4 bases; junction bases not matched to a gene: 13. The germline V gene has CDR1 DFQATT and CDR2 SNEGSKA (reference sequence). The CDR3 reads CSARSRKRGRPTEAFF. CDR3 in DNA: TGCAGTGCTAGAAGCCGGAAGAGGGGGCGACCCACTGAAGCTTTCTTT.

This clonotype came up many times. The V gene is TRBV20-1, the J gene TRBJ1-4, with D possibly TRBD1 on 5 matching bases. Looked up from germline, CDR1 is DFQATT and CDR2 is SNEGSKA (reference sequence). The V gene lost 2 bases and the J gene lost 5 bases, with 12 bases spanning the gap. The CDR3 spans 14 residues. This CDR3 is CSARLGGLNEKLFF. CDR3 in DNA: TGCAGTGCTAGACTTGGGGGATTAAATGAAAAACTGTTTTTT.

Only a few counts were recorded for this clonotype. CDR3 in amino acids: CATSRDRHSNQPQHF. CDR3 nucleotide sequence: TGTGCCACCAGCAGAGATAGGCACAGCAATCAGCCCCAGCATTTT. The chain couples TRBV15 to TRBJ1-5; D remains unclear. This CDR3 comprises 15 residues. CDR1 LNHNV and CDR2 YYDKDF come from the germline V gene (reference sequence). Trimming shortened V by 0 bases and J by 1 base, and 7 bases separated the two germline ends.

This clonotype was detected ten times or more. The chain employs TRBV9 and TRBJ1-6; TRBD1 aligns across 10 bases. The CDR3 runs to 15 residues. Per the germline V gene, CDR1 is SGDLS and CDR2 is YYNGEE. V lost 4 bases to trimming and J lost 10 bases; unmatched junction nucleotides: 8. This CDR3 reads CASSRSGQGGSPLHF. Written as DNA, the CDR3 is TGTGCCAGCAGCCGAAGTGGACAGGGGGGATCACCCCTCCACTTT.

V and J are TRBV7-2 and TRBJ2-1; D gene unclear. V gave up 1 base and J gave up 9 bases, with 16 bases separating them. This CDR3 has 15 amino acids. Germline CDR1 is SGHTA and CDR2 is FQGNSA. As DNA, the CDR3 is TGTGCCAGCAGCTTAGTGTCTCTCGGTTGGGGTGAGCAGTTCTTC. Amino acids: CASSLVSLGWGEQFF.

This clonotype was recorded a few times. The chain uses TRBV5-1 and TRBJ2-7, with no clear D. The V end was cut by 1 base, the J end by 1 base, with 12 bases between. Germline CDR1 and CDR2: SGHRS and YFSETQ. The CDR3 length is 15 residues. The CDR3 coding sequence is TGCGCCAGCAGCTTGTTCTACGGAGAATCCTACGAGCAGTACTTC. Translated: CASSLFYGESYEQYF.

This clonotype appeared many times. V usage is TRBV5-1 and J usage is TRBJ1-4; no clear D gene. Germline values: CDR1 SGHRS, CDR2 YFSETQ. The CDR3 consists of 15 residues. V lost 0 bases and J 0 bases, leaving 6 bases between the germline ends. The CDR3 loop reads CASSLVGATNEKLFF. CDR3 nucleotide sequence: TGCGCCAGCAGCTTGGTTGGAGCAACTAATGAAAAACTGTTTTTT.

This chain joins TRBV28 and TRBJ2-7, with 8 bases identical to TRBD1. The CDR3 runs to 14 residues. With V trimmed by 2 bases and J by 6 bases, 6 bases remained unmatched. Germline V lookup: CDR1 MDHEN, CDR2 SYDVKM. Written as DNA, the CDR3 is TGTGCCAGCAGTTTAGGCCAGGGGGCGAGCGAGCAGTACTTC. Its protein is CASSLGQGASEQYF. The variable domain in full, with the rest retrieved from reference TRBV28 and TRBJ2-7, is DVKVTQSSRYLVKRTGEKVFLECVQDMDHENMFWYRQDPGLGLRLIYFSYDVKMKEKGDIPEGYSVSREKKERFSLILESASTNQTSMYLCASSLGQGASEQYFGPGTRLTVT.

This clonotype was detected only a few times. This chain connects TRBV7-9 to TRBJ2-3; TRBD1 is a possible D gene (5 bases). V gave up 0 bases and J gave up 2 bases, with 9 bases separating them. The CDR3 length is 15 residues. Germline V gene data show CDR1 as SEHNR and CDR2 as FQNEAQ (reference sequence). The CDR3 DNA sequence: TGTGCCAGCAGCTTAGCCTCAGGGTACACAGATACGCAGTATTTT. Protein sequence: CASSLASGYTDTQYF.

In this sample, this clonotype turned up a few times. The genes are TRBV5-1 and TRBJ1-1; D not resolved. This CDR3 comprises 15 residues. Trimming took 0 bases from V and 2 from J, leaving 11 bases between them. CDR1 is SGHRS, CDR2 YFSETQ, per germline. The CDR3 DNA follows: TGCGCCAGCAGCTTGGGGCCCTTGGGAAACACTGAAGCTTTCTTT. Its protein is CASSLGPLGNTEAFF.

This clonotype was counted at least ten times. The V gene is TRBV7-9, the J gene TRBJ1-1; D possibly corresponds to TRBD1 (5 bases). The CDR3 loop spans 13 amino acids. V lost 6 bases and J 7 bases, leaving 15 bases between the germline ends. The germline gives CDR1 SEHNR, CDR2 FQNEAQ (reference sequence). CDR3 residues: CASSSGTPFEAFF. The DNA for the CDR3 is TGTGCCAGCAGTTCCGGGACGCCTTTTGAAGCTTTCTTT.

This clonotype occurred many times. The chain employs TRBV20-1 and TRBJ2-4, with 8 bases lining up with TRBD1. After removal of 0 bases from V and 8 bases from J, the junction contained 9 bases not matched to a gene. The CDR3 has 15 residues. CDR1 is DFQATT and CDR2 is SNEGSKA in the germline V gene (reference sequence). The CDR3 DNA reads as TGCAGTGCTAGAGATCCGGGCAGGGGGCAAGACATTCAGTACTTC. It is translated as CSARDPGRGQDIQYF.

This clonotype appeared many times. V usage is TRBV7-8 and J usage is TRBJ2-2; tentative D call: TRBD2 (6 bases). Trimming pared 8 bases from V and 5 bases from J, leaving 15 bases between. Germline V gene sequence: CDR1 SGHVS, CDR2 FQNEAQ. The CDR3 has 14 residues. The DNA of the CDR3 is TGTGCCAGCCGTGGGGGGTTGGGGACCGGGGAGCTGTTTTTT. This codes for CASRGGLGTGELFF.

V and J are TRBV6-2 or TRBV6-3 and TRBJ1-2; 7 bases fit TRBD1. There are 18 residues in the CDR3. With 5 bases clipped from V and 5 bases from J, the junction kept 20 bases outside the gene matches. Germline CDR1 and CDR2: MNHEY and SVGEGT. The DNA of the CDR3 is TGTGCCAGCAGTCTCAGCGGCCTTACATCGGGACAGCTTTATGGCTACACCTTC. It yields the protein CASSLSGLTSGQLYGYTF.

The chain recombines TRBV20-1 with TRBJ2-5; D unclear. The CDR3 is made up of 13 amino acids. Looked up from germline, CDR1 is DFQATT and CDR2 is SNEGSKA (reference sequence). CDR3 protein: CSTWVEDQETQYF. CDR3 nucleotide sequence: TGCAGCACCTGGGTAGAAGACCAAGAGACCCAGTACTTC.

A few counts support this clonotype. The gene calls are TRBV6-6 and TRBJ1-1, with no clear D. Per germline, CDR1 MNHNY and CDR2 SVGAGI (reference sequence). The V end was cut by 6 bases, the J end by 4 bases, with 15 bases between. The CDR3 is 14 residues long. CDR3 protein: CASSTGETSTEAFF. The DNA for the CDR3 is TGTGCCAGCAGCACCGGGGAGACGAGCACTGAAGCTTTCTTT.

This clonotype has only a few counts. V and J are TRBV20-1 and TRBJ1-6, with D perhaps TRBD1 (6 bases). The CDR3 has 14 amino acids. Trimming took off 5 bases at V and 9 bases at J, with 17 bases between the two ends. CDR1 and CDR2 (germline): DFQATT, SNEGSKA (reference sequence). As DNA, the CDR3 is TGCAGTGCTCGATCAGGGGACGTGGTTTCACCCCTCCACTTT. Protein product: CSARSGDVVSPLHF.

This clonotype was seen a handful of times. The chain uses TRBV5-1 and TRBJ2-7; D not resolved. Germline CDR1 and CDR2: SGHRS and YFSETQ. This CDR3 has 14 amino acids. Trimming removed 1 base at V and 7 bases at J, with 15 bases between. The CDR3, as DNA: TGCGCCAGCAGCTTGAGTACCGGAGCTCGAGAGCAGTACTTC. Translation gives CASSLSTGAREQYF.

The gene calls are TRBV20-1 and TRBJ1-1, with a tentative D call TRBD1 (6 bases). The CDR3 consists of 16 residues. Germline CDR1 reads DFQATT; CDR2 reads SNEGSKA (reference sequence). The V gene lost 1 base and the J gene lost 3 bases, with 18 bases spanning the gap. This chain's CDR3 is CSARGRGGAGDTEAFF. For the CDR3, the DNA is TGCAGTGCTAGAGGTAGAGGGGGGGCAGGAGACACTGAAGCTTTCTTT.

This clonotype was counted only a few times. The chain couples TRBV7-8 to TRBJ2-7; 9 nucleotides align to TRBD1. V was clipped by 4 bases and J by 1 base; unmatched bases: 8. There are 16 residues in the CDR3. Per germline, CDR1 SGHVS and CDR2 FQNEAQ. The CDR3 sequence: CASSSPGQGTSYEQYF. The CDR3 DNA follows: TGTGCCAGCAGCTCACCGGGACAGGGTACTTCCTACGAGCAGTACTTC.

This clonotype was counted a few times. One end of the junction varies from germline; a read error may be responsible. The CDR3 coding sequence is TGTGCCAGCAGCTTAGGGATCCGGGGTCGTGAAGCTTGCTTT. The encoded protein is CASSLGIRGREACF. The chain couples TRBV7-9 to TRBJ1-1; unclear D gene. CDR3 length: 14 amino acids. Germline lookup yields CDR1 SEHNR and CDR2 FQNEAQ (reference sequence). Full variable domain (outside the CDR3, taken from reference TRBV7-9 and TRBJ1-1): DTGVSQNPRHKITKRGQNVTFRCDPISEHNRLYWYRQTLGQGPEFLTYFQNEAQLEKSRLLSDRFSAERPKGSFSTLEIQRTEQGDSAMYLCASSLGIRGREACFGQGTRLTVV.

As concerns this clonotype: A read error may explain this, as a much larger clone is one base away. The conserved phenylalanine or tryptophan is not found at the CDR3 terminus, so this likely reflects a read error. This rearrangement joins TRBV9 to TRBJ2-1; TRBD2 matches 7 bases. CDR1 is SGDLS and CDR2 is YYNGEE in the germline V gene. This CDR3 has 14 amino acids. After removal of 0 bases from V and 6 bases from J, the junction contained 3 bases not matched to a gene. For the CDR3, the DNA is TGTGCCAGCAGCGTAGCTACGGGGGGCAATGAGCAGTTCTCC. Protein product: CASSVATGGNEQFS.

This clonotype was counted only a few times. The chain uses TRBV4-3 and TRBJ1-1; D ambiguous. The ends were cut back, 1 base at V and 6 bases at J, with 15 bases in the middle. The CDR3 length is 15 residues. Germline V gene sequence: CDR1 LGHNA, CDR2 YSLEER. The CDR3 coding sequence is TGCGCCAGCAGCCAAGTGGACCGATCGGTCCCTGAAGCTTTCTTT. Encoded protein: CASSQVDRSVPEAFF.